This T cell receptor beta chain was documented in a study of naive and memory T cell subsets. There are many counts of this clonotype. Antigen specificity is unknown. Overall study results and limits: In naive cells, over 85% of TCR sequences were seen only once.

This CDR3 has 13 amino acids. In germline, CDR1 is LGHDT, CDR2 YNNKEL (reference sequence). V shed 8 bases and J shed 2 bases, with 9 bases lying between them. Both TRBC1 and TRBC2 were covered by a beta constant-region primer of two equimolar oligonucleotides. Ligated cDNA was amplified by four rounds of PCR with nested alpha and beta constant-region primers and SP2. The cDNA 3' end received a ligated single-stranded oligonucleotide carrying the SP2 primer and a 12-nucleotide UMI. A single record per CDR3 protein comes from TCRdb applying MiXCR to the UMI-ligation and nested PCR reads. This table has over 100,000 distinct CDR3 sequences, about 36% appearing once.

Sequenced input: central memory CD4+ T cells from blood. The source is a human donor in good health. The chain links TRBV3-1 to TRBJ2-2; the D is unclear. The CDR3 nucleotides read TGTGCCAGCGGGCCCTATAACACCGGGGAGCTGTTTTTT. Its protein product is CASGPYNTGELFF.